The 31 T cell receptor beta chains below come from one sample, sequenced in a study of blood T cells in healthy people across ages. For the second PCR, which ran for about 7 to 12 cycles, a sample-barcoded 5' primer and a J-beta primer mix were used. A single record per CDR3 protein comes from TCRdb applying MiXCR to the 5' RACE reads. The sample yields over 600,000 distinct CDR3 sequences, approximately 40% seen once. Sample: blood. These receptors all stem from an older man in good health.

The gene calls are TRBV25-1 and TRBJ2-5, with TRBD1 identical over 8 bases. V shed 7 bases and J 5 bases; nucleotides not matched to a gene: 12. Germline values: CDR1 MGHDK, CDR2 SYGVNS. This CDR3 comprises 15 residues. In DNA, the CDR3 is TGTGCCAGCAATCCATCGACAGGGGTGATTGAGACCCAGTACTTC. Translated, it gives CASNPSTGVIETQYF.

This clonotype was counted a few times. The chain links TRBV6-1 to TRBJ2-7; possible D gene TRBD1, 5 bases. The CDR3 runs 16 residues. The V gene's germline CDR1 is MNHNS and CDR2 SASEGT. Trimming cost V 4 bases and J 0 bases, with 16 bases left between them. CDR3 in amino acids: CASSASTVGGSYEQYF. The CDR3 DNA sequence: TGTGCCAGCAGTGCTTCGACAGTGGGTGGCTCCTACGAGCAGTACTTC.

This chain links TRBV11-3 with TRBJ2-7; 14 nucleotides line up with TRBD2. The germline gives CDR1 SGHNT, CDR2 YENEEA. Losses at the gene ends were 4 bases for V and 4 bases for J; bases not matched to a gene: 6. The CDR3 is made up of 16 amino acids. Written as DNA, the CDR3 is TGTGCCAGCAGCTCATCCGGGACTAGCGGGAGTTACGAGCAGTACTTC. This gives the protein CASSSSGTSGSYEQYF.

The rearrangement joins TRBV19 to TRBJ1-1; 8 nucleotides match TRBD1. Per germline, CDR1 LNHDA and CDR2 SQIVND (reference sequence). Trimming took 9 bases from V and 0 from J; bases not matched to a gene: 6. The CDR3 sequence is 14 residues long. The CDR3 here is CASGSQGVNTEAFF. The CDR3 nucleotides are TGTGCCAGCGGGTCACAGGGGGTGAACACTGAAGCTTTCTTT. The full variable domain, rest sourced from reference TRBV19 and TRBJ1-1, is DGGITQSPKYLFRKEGQNVTLSCEQNLNHDAMYWYRQDPGQGLRLIYYSQIVNDFQKGDIAEGYSVSREKKESFPLTVTSAQKNPTAFYLCASGSQGVNTEAFFGQGTRLTVV.

The genes are TRBV27 and TRBJ2-5; D possibly corresponds to TRBD2 (6 bases). Germline assignment: CDR1 MNHEY and CDR2 SMNVEV (reference sequence). The CDR3 has 13 amino acids. Trimming stripped 7 bases from V and 3 bases from J, with 12 bases between. The CDR3 here is CASKDWGEETQYF. DNA of the CDR3: TGTGCCAGCAAAGACTGGGGGGAAGAGACCCAGTACTTC.

The rearrangement links TRBV6-1 to TRBJ1-1; no definite D call. Between the trimmed V and J ends, which lost 8 bases and 0 bases, there was a span of 16 bases. This CDR3 region has 15 residues. In germline, CDR1 is MNHNS, CDR2 SASEGT. In DNA form, the CDR3 reads TGTGCCAGCGGGCCCCGTAGCGGGATGAACACTGAAGCTTTCTTT. This encodes CASGPRSGMNTEAFF.

The chain combines TRBV3-1 with TRBJ2-7; D remains unclear. Between the trimmed V and J ends, which lost 5 bases and 1 base, there was a span of 12 bases. Germline V gene lookup returns CDR1 LGHDT and CDR2 YNNKEL (reference sequence). The CDR3 consists of 14 residues. In DNA, the CDR3 is TGTGCCAGCAGCGTCCGGGCTCAATCCTACGAGCAGTACTTC. Its translation: CASSVRAQSYEQYF.

This sequence joins TRBV24-1 and TRBJ2-1, with TRBD1 matching 7 bases. The CDR3 contains 17 residues. J gave up 0 bases and V 4 bases, and 8 bases lay outside the gene matches. Germline V lookup: CDR1 KGHDR, CDR2 SFDVKD. CDR3 in amino acids: CATSDPSQGSSYNEQFF. The CDR3 DNA reads TGTGCCACCAGTGACCCATCACAGGGGAGCTCCTACAATGAGCAGTTCTTC.

V gene TRBV2 combines with J gene TRBJ2-1; 9 bases agree with TRBD2. J was trimmed by 4 bases and V by 0 bases; bases with no gene match: 4. The length of the CDR3 is 16 residues. Germline CDR1 SNHLY, CDR2 FYNNEI. Here the CDR3 reads CASSEAVTSGYNEQFF. The DNA of the CDR3 is TGTGCCAGCAGTGAAGCGGTGACTAGCGGTTACAATGAGCAGTTCTTC.

The V gene is TRBV10-2, the J gene TRBJ2-5; no definite D call. This CDR3 region has 13 residues. V was shortened by 5 bases and J by 2 bases, with 9 bases between the two germline ends. The germline CDR1 and CDR2 sequences are WSHSY and SAAADI. CDR3 residues: CASSRARQETQYF. DNA of the CDR3: TGCGCCAGCAGTCGGGCCCGACAAGAGACCCAGTACTTC.

The J gene is TRBJ2-7, the V gene TRBV7-2; tentatively, D is TRBD2 (6 bases). Looked up from germline, CDR1 is SGHTA and CDR2 is FQGNSA. V was trimmed by 1 base and J by 0 bases, leaving 10 bases between them. The CDR3 is made up of 15 amino acids. CDR3 DNA: TGTACCAGCAGCTTAGATCGCGGGGTCTCCTACGAGCAGTACTTC. This gives the protein CTSSLDRGVSYEQYF.

This clonotype was recorded a few times. In DNA, the CDR3 is TGTGCCAGCAGCTTCGAGCGGGGGGTTACAGATACGCAGTATTTT. It translates to CASSFERGVTDTQYF. The chain combines TRBV7-2 with TRBJ2-3; TRBD2 aligns across 9 bases. Germline V gene data show CDR1 as SGHTA and CDR2 as FQGNSA. The CDR3 is 15 amino acids. The J segment lost 3 bases and the V segment lost 3 bases, leaving 4 bases of the junction unmatched.

Comment on this clonotype: A much bigger clone sits one base away, suggesting this may be a read error. This chain links TRBV5-5 with TRBJ1-1; D might be TRBD1 (5 bases). CDR1 and CDR2 (germline): SGHKS, YYEKEE (reference sequence). This CDR3 has 13 amino acids. The ends were cut back, 3 bases at V and 0 bases at J, with 6 bases in the middle. This CDR3 is CASSWDVNTEAFF. The CDR3 bases are TGTGCCAGCAGCTGGGACGTGAACACTGAAGCTTTCTTT.

V and J are TRBV6-1 and TRBJ1-5; the D gene is possibly TRBD1 (5 bases). V lost 1 base to trimming and J lost 0 bases, with 19 bases between them. CDR1 MNHNS and CDR2 SASEGT come from the germline V gene. This CDR3 is built from 19 residues. The CDR3 protein is CASSEEETELDNSNQPQHF. CDR3 DNA: TGTGCCAGCAGTGAAGAGGAGACAGAGCTCGATAATAGCAATCAGCCCCAGCATTTT.

The chain uses TRBV6-2 or TRBV6-3 and TRBJ2-2, with 9 bases lining up with TRBD1. This CDR3 region has 17 residues. With 5 bases clipped from V and 2 bases from J, the junction kept 9 bases outside the gene matches. In germline, CDR1 is MNHEY, CDR2 SVGEGT. The CDR3 spells CASSPHPGQGNTGELFF. The CDR3 DNA reads TGTGCCAGCAGTCCCCACCCGGGACAGGGAAACACCGGGGAGCTGTTTTTT.

The V and J genes are TRBV7-6 and TRBJ2-1, with 10 bases that match TRBD2. V was clipped by 5 bases and J by 6 bases; unmatched bases: 10. The germline V gene encodes CDR1 SGHVS and CDR2 FNYEAQ. This CDR3 region has 16 residues. CDR3 nucleotide sequence: TGTGCCAGCAGCCACCTAGCGGGAGAAGGGGGCAATGAGCAGTTCTTC. The encoded protein is CASSHLAGEGGNEQFF.

This clonotype appeared a few times. The chain is built from TRBV6-2 or TRBV6-3 and TRBJ2-5, with D possibly matching TRBD2 (6 bases). The germline V and J ends were trimmed by 2 bases and 1 base, with 11 bases remaining between them. CDR1 MNHEY and CDR2 SVGEGT come from the germline V gene. This CDR3 has 15 residues. CDR3 loop: CASSYRRGRQETQYF. The CDR3 nucleotides are TGTGCCAGCAGTTACAGGCGGGGACGCCAAGAGACCCAGTACTTC.

The chain is built from TRBV15 and TRBJ2-7, with a weak D call TRBD2 (5 bases). V lost 3 bases and J lost 4, with 16 bases in between. The CDR3 length is 15 residues. Germline V lookup: CDR1 LNHNV, CDR2 YYDKDF (reference sequence). DNA for the CDR3: TGTGCCACCAGCAGTCCATGGGCTAGCCCGTACGAGCAGTACTTC. This codes for CATSSPWASPYEQYF.

This CDR3 is CASRGAGTYNEQFF. CDR3 bases: TGTGCCAGCAGGGGAGCCGGGACCTACAATGAGCAGTTCTTC. The chain has TRBV7-2 and TRBJ2-1, with a tentative D call TRBD2 (5 bases). Between the trimmed V and J ends, which lost 6 bases and 2 bases, there was a span of 11 bases. The CDR3 runs to 14 residues. Germline CDR1 is SGHTA and CDR2 is FQGNSA.

This clonotype has only a few counts. The chain has TRBV5-5 and TRBJ1-2, with TRBD1 matching 7 bases. Per the germline V gene, CDR1 is SGHKS and CDR2 is YYEKEE (reference sequence). The CDR3 is 16 residues long. Losses at the gene ends were 4 bases for V and 5 bases for J; bases not matched to a gene: 14. The CDR3 DNA follows: TGTGCCAGCAGCCCTCGGGGGGCAGGGGGTAAATATGGCTACACCTTC. As protein: CASSPRGAGGKYGYTF.

As to this clonotype: A much larger clone lies a single base off, so this may be a read error. The chain is built from TRBV7-2 and TRBJ2-7; perhaps D is TRBD1 or TRBD2 (5 bases each). This CDR3 spans 13 amino acids. V lost 7 bases, J lost 8 bases, and 18 bases lay in between. Germline CDR1 SGHTA, CDR2 FQGNSA. Here the CDR3 reads CASNIGTVGKQYF. The CDR3, as DNA: TGTGCCAGCAACATCGGGACGGTTGGGAAGCAGTACTTC. Complete variable domain (other parts from reference TRBV7-2 and TRBJ2-7): GAGVSQSPSNKVTEKGKDVELRCDPISGHTALYWYRQSLGQGLEFLIYFQGNSAPDKSGLPSDRFSAERTGGSVSTLTIQRTQQEDSAVYLCASNIGTVGKQYFGPGTRLTVT.

The chain couples TRBV7-2 to TRBJ2-3; 9 bases are a match to TRBD2. The CDR3 sequence is 16 residues long. Germline V gives CDR1 SGHTA, CDR2 FQGNSA. V was clipped by 5 bases and J by 6 bases; unmatched bases: 12. The CDR3 nucleotides read TGTGCCAGCAGCCCTTCAGTGAGCGGGGGGTTGGATACGCAGTATTTT. Protein product: CASSPSVSGGLDTQYF.

Only a few counts were recorded for this clonotype. The chain carries TRBV27 and TRBJ2-3; D tentatively reads TRBD1 or TRBD2 (6 bases each). The V end lost 3 bases, the J end lost 2 bases, and 12 bases lay between the germline ends. Germline CDR1 reads MNHEY; CDR2 reads SMNVEV (reference sequence). The CDR3 covers 15 residues. The DNA for the CDR3 is TGTGCCAGCAGTTTCGGGGGCGCGCTCACAGATACGCAGTATTTT. It encodes CASSFGGALTDTQYF.

A note on this clonotype: One base away lies a much larger clone, so this may be a sequencing read error. The chain couples TRBV3-1 to TRBJ2-1; D is unclear. Germline V lookup: CDR1 LGHDT, CDR2 YNNKEL (reference sequence). The CDR3 has 14 residues. The CDR3 nucleotides are TGTGCCAGCAGCCCCGGAATTTCGGTAAATGAGCGGTTCTTC. Protein: CASSPGISVNERFF.

This clonotype was observed a handful of times. This chain uses TRBV10-3 with TRBJ2-5, with D perhaps TRBD2 (6 bases). The CDR3 loop spans 13 amino acids. Germline V CDR1 and CDR2: ENHRY, SYGVKD. Between the trimmed V and J ends, which lost 3 bases and 4 bases, there was a span of 9 bases. CDR3 residues: CAISDGGAETQYF. The CDR3 DNA is TGTGCCATCAGTGATGGAGGGGCAGAGACCCAGTACTTC.

The chain joins TRBV7-8 to TRBJ1-5; 9 bases agree with TRBD1. Germline assignment: CDR1 SGHVS and CDR2 FQNEAQ. The junction had 10 bases not matched to a gene; V was cut back by 5 bases and J by 5 bases. The CDR3 totals 16 residues. CDR3 DNA sequence: TGTGCCAGCAGCCTCCCGGGACAGGGCTGGGATCAGCCCCAGCATTTT. This translates into CASSLPGQGWDQPQHF.

A few counts support this clonotype. The J gene is TRBJ1-4, the V gene TRBV7-8; 7 positions agree with TRBD1. The length of the CDR3 is 15 residues. Germline V gene lookup returns CDR1 SGHVS and CDR2 FQNEAQ. V shed 6 bases and J 4 bases; nucleotides not matched to a gene: 8. CDR3 DNA sequence: TGTGCCAGCAGGCGCGGACAGGCTCTTAATGAAAAACTGTTTTTT. It is translated as CASRRGQALNEKLFF.

This rearrangement joins TRBV7-2 to TRBJ1-1; 10 bases match TRBD1. The germline CDR1 and CDR2 sequences are SGHTA and FQGNSA. This CDR3 is 16 amino acids long. The V and J ends lost 8 bases and 0 bases, in that order; junction bases with no gene match: 9. The CDR3 coding sequence is TGTGCCAGCGGGGACAGGGGACGAAAACTGAACACTGAAGCTTTCTTT. Translation gives CASGDRGRKLNTEAFF.

The rearrangement uses TRBV27 and TRBJ1-6; no firm D call. V lost 1 base to trimming and J lost 2 bases, with 9 bases between them. CDR3 length: 16 amino acids. From germline, CDR1 is MNHEY and CDR2 SMNVEV (reference sequence). For the CDR3, the DNA is TGTGCCAGCAGTTTATTAGGTGGGGCCTATAATTCACCCCTCCACTTT. Its translation is CASSLLGGAYNSPLHF.

This clonotype came up many times. The chain recombines TRBV4-3 with TRBJ2-7; D gene ambiguous. V shed 1 base and J shed 3 bases, with 7 bases lying between them. The CDR3 loop spans 13 amino acids. Germline CDR1 and CDR2: LGHNA and YSLEER. For the CDR3, the DNA is TGCGCCAGCAGCCAAGCCCCATTCTACGAGCAGTACTTC. It translates to CASSQAPFYEQYF.

This clonotype showed up just a few times. This sequence joins TRBV29-1 and TRBJ1-1; D is ambiguous. CDR1 and CDR2 (germline): SQVTM, ANQGSEA. The CDR3 spans 15 residues. The V and J ends lost 5 bases and 3 bases respectively, with 19 bases between them. The CDR3 spells CSVSPRRPSDTEAFF. The CDR3 DNA reads as TGCAGCGTTTCCCCGCGGCGGCCTTCGGACACTGAAGCTTTCTTT.